Reported below is one T cell receptor beta chain. Its matching antigen is unknown. One entry per CDR3 protein results from TCRdb running MiXCR on the 5' RACE reads. Here the sample spans 250,000 to 400,000 distinct CDR3 sequences, 14% being singletons. This CDR3 has 16 amino acids. Trimming stripped 2 bases from V and 0 bases from J, with 13 bases between. CDR1 and CDR2 (germline): SGHDT, YYEEEE. This entry comes from a study of T-cell memory formation after mild COVID-19. Study information: TCR clustering was largely donor specific.

The study, taken as a whole, reports: CM and EM subsets held most contracting CD4+ clones; EMRA held CD8+ ones.

The sequence was obtained from a young man who had mild COVID-19 (a few samples of this study predate the infection). Cell type and time point are not known. The material sequenced was PBMCs or a T cell subset sorted from them (not recorded which). This chain joins TRBV5-6 and TRBJ2-3, with a tentative D call TRBD2 (5 bases). The CDR3 here is CASSFSALTSTDTQYF. CDR3 sequence (DNA): TGTGCCAGCAGCTTTAGCGCCCTAACTAGCACAGATACGCAGTATTTT.